This entry lists 4 T cell receptor beta chains sequenced from one sample in a study of T cells after yellow fever vaccination. TCRdb re-analysed the 5' RACE reads in MiXCR, keeping a single row per CDR3 protein. The sample yields roughly 310,000 distinct CDR3 sequences, 8.7% seen once. Specimen: PBMCs, collected on the day of the first yellow fever vaccination. Receptor source: a man between 18 and 29 years old who received the YFV17D yellow fever vaccine.

Many counts were recorded for this clonotype. The CDR3 DNA is TGTGCCAGCAGTTTACCGGGACAGGGGTCCACCGGGGAGCTGTTTTTT. Translation gives CASSLPGQGSTGELFF. The chain carries TRBV27 and TRBJ2-2; 10 nucleotides agree with TRBD1. The CDR3 sequence is 16 residues long. Trimming cost V 2 bases and J 4 bases; bases outside gene matches: 4. Per the germline V gene, CDR1 is MNHEY and CDR2 is SMNVEV (reference sequence).

The chain joins TRBV30 to TRBJ2-5; TRBD2 matches 9 bases. Germline lookup yields CDR1 GTSNPN and CDR2 SVGIG (reference sequence). Losses at the gene ends were 6 bases for V and 5 bases for J; bases not matched to a gene: 7. CDR3 length equals 13 residues. The CDR3 DNA reads TGTGCCTGCCTTTTAGCGGGAGTTGAGACCCAGTACTTC. This encodes CACLLAGVETQYF.

This chain uses TRBV10-3 with TRBJ1-1; TRBD1 might be the D (5 bases). This CDR3 spans 13 amino acids. Germline V gene data show CDR1 as ENHRY and CDR2 as SYGVKD. Trimming left V 4 bases short and J 3 bases short, with 9 bases between. The CDR3 region is CAISGGGDTEAFF. DNA for the CDR3: TGTGCCATCAGTGGCGGGGGGGACACTGAAGCTTTCTTT.

This chain uses TRBV9 with TRBJ2-3; 8 bases are shared with TRBD2. Germline V gene lookup returns CDR1 SGDLS and CDR2 YYNGEE. This CDR3 contains 17 residues. The V segment lost 1 base and the J segment 1 base; nucleotides outside the gene matches: 8. In DNA, the CDR3 is TGTGCCAGCAGCGTAATAGCGGGGACAATCCGCACAGATACGCAGTATTTT. Amino acids: CASSVIAGTIRTDTQYF. Drawing the rest from reference TRBV9 and TRBJ2-3, the complete variable domain is DSGVTQTPKHLITATGQRVTLRCSPRSGDLSVYWYQQSLDQGLQFLIQYYNGEERAKGNILERFSAQQFPDLHSELNLSSLELGDSALYFCASSVIAGTIRTDTQYFGPGTRLTVL.